Given below is one T cell receptor beta chain in context. Its specificity is unknown. The sample originates from a study of T cells in localized non-small cell lung cancer. The CDR3 consists of 15 residues. The germline CDR1 and CDR2 sequences are SGHNT and YENEEA. V was pared by 3 bases and J by 8 bases, with 14 bases between. Study findings and constraints: In adjacent lung appeared a median around 59 of the top 100 tumor clones. Prolonged overall survival went with higher T cell density in the blood. Compared with tumor, uninvolved adjacent lung displayed greater T cell clonality, ranking highest overall.

The data were produced by immunoSEQ multiplex PCR, yet TCRdb's version contains in-frame clones alone and is incomplete. This table holds 5,500 to 8,000 clones, roughly two fifths found once. Sample: lung tumor tissue, taken before any cancer treatment. The chain links TRBV11-3 to TRBJ1-6, with D perhaps TRBD1 (5 bases). This TCR was recovered from a man between 40 and 70 years old with stage III lung adenocarcinoma. For the CDR3, the DNA is TGTGCCAGCAGCTTGCGAGAACCCAGGGATTCACCCCTCCACTTT. Protein: CASSLREPRDSPLHF.